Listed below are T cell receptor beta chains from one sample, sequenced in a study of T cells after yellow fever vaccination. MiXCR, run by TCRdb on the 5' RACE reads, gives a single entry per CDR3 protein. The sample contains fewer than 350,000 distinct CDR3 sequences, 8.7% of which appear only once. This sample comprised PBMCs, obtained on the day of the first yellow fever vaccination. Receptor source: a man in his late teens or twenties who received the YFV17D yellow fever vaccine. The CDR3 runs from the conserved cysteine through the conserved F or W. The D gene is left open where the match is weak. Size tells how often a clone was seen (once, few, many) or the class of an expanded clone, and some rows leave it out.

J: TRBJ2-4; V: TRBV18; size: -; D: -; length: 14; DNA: TGTGCCAGCTCAATAGGGGAAGGCAAAAACATTCAGTACTTC; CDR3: CASSIGEGKNIQYF
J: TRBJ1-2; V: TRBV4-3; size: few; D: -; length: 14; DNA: TGCGCCAGCAGCCAAGATAGACTTACCTATGGCTACACCTTC; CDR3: CASSQDRLTYGYTF
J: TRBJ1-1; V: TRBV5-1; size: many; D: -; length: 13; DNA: TGCGCCAGCAGTACGTGGGGGGAAACTGAAGCTTTCTTT; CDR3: CASSTWGETEAFF
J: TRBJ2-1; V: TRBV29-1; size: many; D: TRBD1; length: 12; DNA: TGCAGCGTCGGACAGGCGAGGGGTGAGCAGTTCTTC; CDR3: CSVGQARGEQFF
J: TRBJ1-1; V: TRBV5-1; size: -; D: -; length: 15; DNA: TGCGCCAGCAGCTTGGGGACAGTGAGAAACACTGAAGCTTTCTTT; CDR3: CASSLGTVRNTEAFF
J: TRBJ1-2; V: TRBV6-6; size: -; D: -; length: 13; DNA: TGTGCCAGCAGTGATGAAGGGAACTATGGCTACACCTTC; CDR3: CASSDEGNYGYTF
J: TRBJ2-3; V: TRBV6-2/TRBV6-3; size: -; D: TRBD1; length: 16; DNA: TGTGCCAGCAGTCCTTACAGGGGCCCGGCCCCCGATACGCAGTATTTT; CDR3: CASSPYRGPAPDTQYF
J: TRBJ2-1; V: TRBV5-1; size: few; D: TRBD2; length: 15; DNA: TGCGCCAGCAGCTTGGCCGGGGGGATCTACAATGAGCAGTTCTTC; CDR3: CASSLAGGIYNEQFF
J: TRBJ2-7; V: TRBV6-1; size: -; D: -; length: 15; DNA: TGTGCCAGCAGTGACCTGACAGGACAGCCCTACGAGCAGTACTTC; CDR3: CASSDLTGQPYEQYF
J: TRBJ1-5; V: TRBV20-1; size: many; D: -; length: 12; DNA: TGCAGTGCTAGCGTACTCGGGGAAAATCAGCATTTT; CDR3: CSASVLGENQHF
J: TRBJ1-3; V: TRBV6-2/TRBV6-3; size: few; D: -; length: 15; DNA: TGTGCCAGCACTGCCATCGTCTCGGGCGGAAACACCATATATTTT; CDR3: CASTAIVSGGNTIYF
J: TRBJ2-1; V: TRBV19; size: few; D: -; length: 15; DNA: TGTGCCAGTAGTATAGGGTGGGGGGTTTACAATGAGCAGTTCTTC; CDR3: CASSIGWGVYNEQFF
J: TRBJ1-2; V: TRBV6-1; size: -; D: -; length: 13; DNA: TGTGCCAGCAGTCCCCGGGTTCCGGCGGGCTACACCTTC; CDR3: CASSPRVPAGYTF
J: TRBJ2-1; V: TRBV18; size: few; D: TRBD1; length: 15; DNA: TGTGCCAGCTCACCGACGAGACAGGGGACCGATGAGCAGTTCTTC; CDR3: CASSPTRQGTDEQFF
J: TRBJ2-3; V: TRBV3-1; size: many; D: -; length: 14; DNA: TGTGCCAGCAGCCAATCGGTTCTTGGAGATACGCAGTATTTT; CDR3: CASSQSVLGDTQYF
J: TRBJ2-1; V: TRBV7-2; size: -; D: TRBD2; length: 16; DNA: TGTGCCAGCAGCTCCCACGGGCTAGCGGGGCTCAATGAGCAGTTCTTC; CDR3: CASSSHGLAGLNEQFF
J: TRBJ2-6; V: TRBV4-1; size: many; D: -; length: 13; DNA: TGCGCCAGCAGCCAAGCTGGGGCCAACGTCCTGACTTTC; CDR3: CASSQAGANVLTF
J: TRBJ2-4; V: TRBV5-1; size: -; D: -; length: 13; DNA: TGCGCCAGCAGCCCCCTAGCCAAAAACATTCAGTACTTC; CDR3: CASSPLAKNIQYF
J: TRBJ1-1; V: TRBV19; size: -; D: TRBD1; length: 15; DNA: TGTGCCAGTAGTACCTCCGGGACAGGGCTCACTGAAGCTTTCTTT; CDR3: CASSTSGTGLTEAFF
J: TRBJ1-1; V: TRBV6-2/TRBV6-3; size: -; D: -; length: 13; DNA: TGTGCCAGCCAGAATCAGGGGCCAACTGAAGCTTTCTTT; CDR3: CASQNQGPTEAFF
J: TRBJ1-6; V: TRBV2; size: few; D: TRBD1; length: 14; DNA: TGTGCCAGCAGTCGACAGGGGGCAGATTCACCCCTCCACTTT; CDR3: CASSRQGADSPLHF
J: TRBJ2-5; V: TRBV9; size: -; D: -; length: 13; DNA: TGTGCCAGCAGCGTAAACACTGAGGAGACCCAGTACTTC; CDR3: CASSVNTEETQYF
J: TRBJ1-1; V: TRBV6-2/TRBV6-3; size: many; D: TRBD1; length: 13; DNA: TGTGCCAGCAGTTACGGACAGGCGAGGGAAGCTTTCTTT; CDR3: CASSYGQAREAFF
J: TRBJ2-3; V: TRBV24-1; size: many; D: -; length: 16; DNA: TGTGCCACCAGTGATTCCGGGACTTACGACACAGATACGCAGTATTTT; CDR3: CATSDSGTYDTDTQYF
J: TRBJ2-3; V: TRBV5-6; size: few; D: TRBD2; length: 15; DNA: TGTGCCAGCAGCACCACACTAGCGGGGGCAGATACGCAGTATTTT; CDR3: CASSTTLAGADTQYF
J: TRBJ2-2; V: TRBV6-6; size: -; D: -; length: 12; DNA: TGTGCCATCCCCGACCGGGCAGGAACGCTGTTTTTT; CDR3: CAIPDRAGTLFF
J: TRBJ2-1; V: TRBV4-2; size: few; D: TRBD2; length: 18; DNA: TGTGCCAGCAGCCAAGATCTAGGGACTAGCGGGGGGTACAATGAGCAGTTCTTC; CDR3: CASSQDLGTSGGYNEQFF
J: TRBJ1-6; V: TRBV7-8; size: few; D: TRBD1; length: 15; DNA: TGTGCCAGCACGAGCCGGGACAGCAAGAATTCACCCCTCCACTTT; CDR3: CASTSRDSKNSPLHF
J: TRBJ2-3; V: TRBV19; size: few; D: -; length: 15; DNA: TGTGCCAGTACACGGACCTTTTTCGGCACAGATACGCAGTATTTT; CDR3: CASTRTFFGTDTQYF
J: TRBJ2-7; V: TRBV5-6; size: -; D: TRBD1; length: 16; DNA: TGTGCCAGCAGCCAAGTGGGGGGGACAGGGGGCTACGAGCAGTACTTC; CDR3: CASSQVGGTGGYEQYF
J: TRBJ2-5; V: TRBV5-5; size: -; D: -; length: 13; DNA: TGTGCCAGCAGCTTGAGTTCTGTTGGGACCCAGTACTTC; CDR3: CASSLSSVGTQYF
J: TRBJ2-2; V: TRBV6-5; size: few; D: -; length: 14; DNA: TGTGCCAGCAGTTACTCGACTCTCGCCGGGGAGCTGTTTTTT; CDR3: CASSYSTLAGELFF
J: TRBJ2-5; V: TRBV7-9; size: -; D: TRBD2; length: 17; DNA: TGTGCCAGCAGCTTGCTAGGTGCTAGCGGGGGTCAAGAGACCCAGTACTTC; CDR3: CASSLLGASGGQETQYF
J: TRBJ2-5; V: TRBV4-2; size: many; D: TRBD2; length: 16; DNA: TGTGCCAGCAGCCAAGACTGGCTAGCGGGGGGGGAGACCCAGTACTTC; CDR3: CASSQDWLAGGETQYF
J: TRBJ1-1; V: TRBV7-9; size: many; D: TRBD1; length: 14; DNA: TGTGCCAGCAGGGGACAGGGCTGGGACACTGAAGCTTTCTTT; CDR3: CASRGQGWDTEAFF
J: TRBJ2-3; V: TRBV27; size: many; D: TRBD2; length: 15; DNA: TGTGCCACCCGGGGGGGGGCGCGATTCAGAGATACGCAGTATTTT; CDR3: CATRGGARFRDTQYF
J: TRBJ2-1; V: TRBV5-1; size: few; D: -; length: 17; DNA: TGCGCCAGCAGCTTGGCCGGGGGCAGGGCCGGTTACAATGAGCAGTTCTTC; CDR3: CASSLAGGRAGYNEQFF
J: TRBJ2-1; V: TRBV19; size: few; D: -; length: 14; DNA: TGTGCCAGTAGTAAGTTTAGGGGATACAATGAGCAGTTCTTC; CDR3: CASSKFRGYNEQFF
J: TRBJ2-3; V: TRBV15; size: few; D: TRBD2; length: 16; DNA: TGTGCCACCAGTGCGGGACTAGCGGGAAGCACAGATACGCAGTATTTT; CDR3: CATSAGLAGSTDTQYF
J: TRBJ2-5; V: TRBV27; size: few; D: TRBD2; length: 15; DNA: TGTGCCAGCAGTTTATCATCCCCAGGGACTAGCGGGGCCTCGTTC; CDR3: CASSLSSPGTSGASF
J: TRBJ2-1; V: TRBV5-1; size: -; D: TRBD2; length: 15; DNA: TGCGCCAGCAGCAGGGCTCTCGGGGGGGCGAGTGAGCAGTTCTTC; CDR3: CASSRALGGASEQFF
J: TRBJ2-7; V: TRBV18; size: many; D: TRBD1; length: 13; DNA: TGCGCCAGCAGCCCCGGGACAGCCTACGAGCAGTACTTC; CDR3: CASSPGTAYEQYF
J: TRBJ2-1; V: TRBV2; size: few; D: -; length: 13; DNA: TGTGCCAGCAGTGCAGACAACTACAATGAGCAGTTCTTC; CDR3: CASSADNYNEQFF
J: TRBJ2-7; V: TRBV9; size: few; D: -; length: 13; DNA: TGTGCCAGCAGTCCTCAACACGGTGACGAGCAGTACTTC; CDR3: CASSPQHGDEQYF
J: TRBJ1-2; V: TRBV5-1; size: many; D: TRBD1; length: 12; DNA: TGCGCCAGCAGCGGACAGGGGGACGGCTACACCTTC; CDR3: CASSGQGDGYTF
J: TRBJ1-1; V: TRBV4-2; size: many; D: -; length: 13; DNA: TGTGCCAGCAGCCAAGTCTCAGGCACTGAAGCTTTCTTT; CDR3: CASSQVSGTEAFF
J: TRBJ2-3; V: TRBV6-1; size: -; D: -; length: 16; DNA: TGTGCCAGCAGTGCCCTACCCAGCCGCCTGGCAGATACGCAGTATTTT; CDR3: CASSALPSRLADTQYF
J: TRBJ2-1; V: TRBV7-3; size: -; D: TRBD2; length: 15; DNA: TGTGCCAGCAGCCTAACGAGCGGGGGGTTTGTTGAGCAGTTCTTC; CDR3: CASSLTSGGFVEQFF
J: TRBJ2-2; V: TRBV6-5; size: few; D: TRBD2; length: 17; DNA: TGTGCCAGCAGTTACCGGGCTAGCGGGACCAACACCGGGGAGCTGTTTTTT; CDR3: CASSYRASGTNTGELFF
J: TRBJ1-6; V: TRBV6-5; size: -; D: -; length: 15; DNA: TGTGCCAGCAGACTCAACGGCCCCGCGAATTCACCCCTCCACTTT; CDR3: CASRLNGPANSPLHF
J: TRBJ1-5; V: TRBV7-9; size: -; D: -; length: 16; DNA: TGTGCCAGCAGCCCAGAGGATGGGGGTAGCAATCAGCCCCAGCATTTT; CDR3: CASSPEDGGSNQPQHF
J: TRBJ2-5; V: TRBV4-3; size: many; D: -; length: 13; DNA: TGCGCCAGCAGCCAAGAGGTATTCCAGACCCAGTACTTC; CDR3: CASSQEVFQTQYF
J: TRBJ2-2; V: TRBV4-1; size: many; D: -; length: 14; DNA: TGCGCCAGCAGCCAAATGACGAGCGGTATCGGGCTGTTTTTT; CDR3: CASSQMTSGIGLFF
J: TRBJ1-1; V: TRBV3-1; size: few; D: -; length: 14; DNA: TGTGCCAGCAGCCAGATGGTAACTAACACTGAAGCTTTCTTT; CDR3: CASSQMVTNTEAFF
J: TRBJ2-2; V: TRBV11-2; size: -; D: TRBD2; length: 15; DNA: TGTGCCAGCAGCCCAATAGCGGGGGTCACCGGGGAGCTGTTTTTT; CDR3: CASSPIAGVTGELFF
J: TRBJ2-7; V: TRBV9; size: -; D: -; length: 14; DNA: TGTGCCAGCAGCCCCCTTACGGACCAGGGCGAGCAGTACTTC; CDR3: CASSPLTDQGEQYF
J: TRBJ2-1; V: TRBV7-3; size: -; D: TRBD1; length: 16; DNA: TGTGCCAGCAGACTTACAGGGGGGACTTCCTACAATGAGCAGTTCTTC; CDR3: CASRLTGGTSYNEQFF
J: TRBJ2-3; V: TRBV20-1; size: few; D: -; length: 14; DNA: TGCAGTGCTAGAGATAGCGGCGGTACAGATACGCAGTATTTT; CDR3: CSARDSGGTDTQYF